Presented here are 28 T cell receptor beta chains from one specimen sequenced in a study of blood T cell repertoires in COVID-19. The table came from immunoSEQ multiplex PCR; TCRdb's copy has only in-frame clones and leaves some out. The sample shows 450,000 to 500,000 clones, 75% to 90% of them seen only once. Specimen: PBMCs or T cells enriched from blood (not recorded which). The receptors stem from a woman aged 18-29 years who had recovered from COVID-19.

The rearrangement links TRBV30 to TRBJ1-2; no clear D. Trimming stripped 3 bases from V and 0 bases from J, with 20 bases between. CDR3 size: 17 residues. From germline, CDR1 is GTSNPN and CDR2 SVGIG (reference sequence). DNA of the CDR3: TGTGCCTGGAGCCAACGGTCCCCCAGGAAGGCTAACTATGGCTACACCTTC. Amino acids: CAWSQRSPRKANYGYTF.

The CDR3 DNA follows: TGTGCCAGCAGTCTAACGGGGTACCGGGACAATGAGCAGTTCTTC. This encodes CASSLTGYRDNEQFF. This sequence joins TRBV28 and TRBJ2-1, with D possibly matching TRBD2 (5 bases). Germline lookup yields CDR1 MDHEN and CDR2 SYDVKM. The CDR3 totals 15 residues. With 5 bases removed from V and 5 bases from J, the gap between germline ends came to 16 bases.

The V and J genes are TRBV7-2 and TRBJ2-7; 7 nucleotides line up with TRBD2. Trimming cost V 5 bases and J 0 bases; bases outside gene matches: 7. The CDR3 length is 15 residues. The germline CDR1 and CDR2 sequences are SGHTA and FQGNSA. The CDR3, as DNA: TGTGCCAGCAGCCGGTGGGGGGGTGCCTCCTACGAGCAGTACTTC. Protein: CASSRWGGASYEQYF.

With regard to this clone: Relative to the germline gene, one junction end is altered; a read error may explain this. The chain couples TRBV27 to TRBJ1-2; D call uncertain. Germline CDR1 and CDR2: MNHEY and SMNVEV (reference sequence). The length of the CDR3 is 15 residues. The CDR3 spells CASGFLGAPNYGYTF. The DNA of the CDR3 is TGTGCCAGCGGTTTCCTAGGCGCACCCAACTATGGCTACACCTTC.

The chain combines TRBV29-1 with TRBJ2-7; TRBD1 agrees at 10 bases. Germline V gene sequence: CDR1 SQVTM, CDR2 ANQGSEA. This CDR3 has 15 amino acids. V gave up 1 base and J gave up 6 bases; unmatched junction bases: 9. This CDR3 is CSVEVSGQGLSEQYF. The CDR3 DNA reads as TGCAGCGTTGAAGTATCGGGACAGGGGTTAAGCGAGCAGTACTTC.

This clone showed up just once. The chain employs TRBV20-1 and TRBJ2-1; 11 bases match TRBD2. J was trimmed by 10 bases and V by 3 bases; bases with no gene match: 8. Germline assignment: CDR1 DFQATT and CDR2 SNEGSKA (reference sequence). This CDR3 has 14 residues. CDR3 DNA: TGCAGTGCTAGTACTAGCGGGGGCCTCCTGGAGCAGTTCTTC. The encoded protein is CSASTSGGLLEQFF.

This clone was observed a few times. CDR3 bases: TGTGCCTGGACCACAGGGGCCACTGAAGCTTTCTTT. As protein: CAWTTGATEAFF. The V call is TRBV30, the J call TRBJ1-1, with 7 bases that match TRBD1. The V gene end was trimmed by 4 bases and the J gene end by 4 bases; junction bases not matched to a gene: 3. Germline CDR1 reads GTSNPN; CDR2 reads SVGIG (reference sequence). This CDR3 is built from 12 residues. The variable domain in full, with the rest retrieved from reference TRBV30 and TRBJ1-1, is SQTIHQWPATLVQPVGSPLSLECTVEGTSNPNLYWYRQAAGRGLQLLFYSVGIGQISSEVPQNLSASRPQDRQFILSSKKLLLSDSGFYLCAWTTGATEAFFGQGTRLTVV.

This chain uses TRBV7-2 with TRBJ1-1, with a possible D match to TRBD1 (6 bases). The V and J ends lost 1 base and 4 bases respectively, with 19 bases between them. The CDR3 contains 17 residues. Germline V gene sequence: CDR1 SGHTA, CDR2 FQGNSA. CDR3 sequence (DNA): TGTGCCAGCAGCTTAGGTCTGATGGGGGCAGGAGTCACTGAAGCTTTCTTT. It codes for CASSLGLMGAGVTEAFF.

The chain joins TRBV7-2 to TRBJ1-2; TRBD1 matches at 9 bases. J lost 1 base, V lost 4 bases, and 7 bases had no gene match. The CDR3 loop spans 16 amino acids. CDR1 SGHTA and CDR2 FQGNSA come from the germline V gene. The CDR3 loop is CASSSRDRDFNYGYTF. Written as DNA, the CDR3 is TGTGCCAGCAGCTCCCGGGACAGGGATTTTAACTATGGCTACACCTTC.

The rearrangement uses TRBV6-5 and TRBJ2-2, with 7 nucleotides matching TRBD2. The ends lost 7 bases at V and 4 bases at J; junction bases unmatched: 6. This CDR3 is built from 14 residues. Germline V gene sequence: CDR1 MNHEY, CDR2 SVGAGI. The CDR3 nucleotides are TGTGCCAGCACCTCCGGGACTACCACCGGGGAGCTGTTTTTT. Its protein product is CASTSGTTTGELFF.

V gene TRBV3-1 (or the pseudogene TRBV3-2) combines with J gene TRBJ2-7; TRBD1 might be the D (7 bases). V was trimmed by 3 bases and J by 1 base, leaving 10 bases between them. Germline CDR1 LGHDT, CDR2 YNNKEL (reference sequence). This CDR3 has 14 residues. The CDR3 here is CASSQGGQSYEQYF. In DNA, the CDR3 is TGTGCCAGCAGCCAGGGGGGACAGTCCTACGAGCAGTACTTC.

V is TRBV2 and J is TRBJ2-5, with a tentative D call TRBD2 (6 bases). Germline lookup yields CDR1 SNHLY and CDR2 FYNNEI. The V end lost 2 bases, the J end lost 4 bases, and 8 bases lay between the germline ends. The CDR3 length is 13 residues. CDR3 protein: CASSENGGETQYF. The CDR3, as DNA: TGTGCCAGCAGTGAAAACGGGGGAGAGACCCAGTACTTC.

This sequence joins TRBV14 and TRBJ2-5, with 8 bases fitting TRBD1. Germline CDR1 reads SGHDN; CDR2 reads FVKESK. This CDR3 comprises 13 residues. Trimming took 3 bases from V and 3 from J; bases not matched to a gene: 0. The CDR3 nucleotides read TGTGCCAGCAGCCAGGACAGGGAAGAGACCCAGTACTTC. Protein sequence: CASSQDREETQYF.

The rearrangement joins TRBV6-5 to TRBJ2-3, with TRBD1 identical over 7 bases. Per the germline V gene, CDR1 is MNHEY and CDR2 is SVGAGI. The CDR3 length is 15 residues. V was clipped by 5 bases and J by 1 base; unmatched bases: 6. CDR3 sequence: CASSLTGVRTDTQYF. The CDR3 region has the DNA TGTGCCAGCAGTCTAACAGGGGTACGCACAGATACGCAGTATTTT.

The genes are TRBV7-8 and TRBJ2-7, with 15 nucleotides matching TRBD2. Germline CDR1 is SGHVS and CDR2 is FQNEAQ. This CDR3 contains 21 residues. V shed 3 bases and J 3 bases; nucleotides not matched to a gene: 18. The CDR3 is CASSFRGGAKGLAGGFYEQYF. In DNA form, the CDR3 reads TGTGCCAGCAGCTTTCGGGGAGGGGCTAAGGGACTAGCGGGGGGATTCTACGAGCAGTACTTC.

The chain has TRBV7-6 and TRBJ2-2, with 10 nucleotides matching TRBD2. Trimming removed 2 bases from V and 1 base from J; junction bases left unmatched: 10. This CDR3 is 19 amino acids long. Germline values: CDR1 SGHVS, CDR2 FNYEAQ. DNA of the CDR3: TGTGCCAGCAGCTTAATCGCCCCAGCGGGGGGGCTGAACACCGGGGAGCTGTTTTTT. This gives the protein CASSLIAPAGGLNTGELFF.

The chain is built from TRBV6-5 and TRBJ1-5; D is unclear. Germline V gives CDR1 MNHEY, CDR2 SVGAGI. The ends were cut back, 7 bases at V and 0 bases at J, with 10 bases in the middle. The CDR3 has 14 amino acids. The CDR3 reads CASMADYSNQPQHF. CDR3 DNA: TGTGCCAGCATGGCGGATTATAGCAATCAGCCCCAGCATTTT.

This clone was counted at least ten times. The chain is built from TRBV19 and TRBJ1-6, with TRBD1 matching 7 bases. The V gene end was trimmed by 5 bases and the J gene end by 9 bases; junction bases not matched to a gene: 1. The length of the CDR3 is 12 residues. Germline lookup yields CDR1 LNHDA and CDR2 SQIVND (reference sequence). The CDR3 spells CASSAGGSPLHF. The CDR3 DNA sequence: TGTGCCAGTAGTGCAGGGGGTTCACCCCTCCACTTT. Based on the CDR3 plus reference TRBV19 and TRBJ1-6, the full variable domain is DGGITQSPKYLFRKEGQNVTLSCEQNLNHDAMYWYRQDPGQGLRLIYYSQIVNDFQKGDIAEGYSVSREKKESFPLTVTSAQKNPTAFYLCASSAGGSPLHFGNGTRLTVT.

The chain is built from TRBV30 and TRBJ1-6; TRBD1 might be the D (6 bases). The germline gives CDR1 GTSNPN, CDR2 SVGIG (reference sequence). Trimming removed 4 bases at V and 5 bases at J, with 15 bases between. The CDR3 runs 15 residues. CDR3 amino acids: CAWTLGDTNNSPLHF. CDR3 DNA: TGTGCCTGGACCCTCGGGGACACAAATAATTCACCCCTCCACTTT.

J is TRBJ2-2 and V is TRBV6-5, with a weak D call TRBD1 (5 bases). V gave up 2 bases and J gave up 2 bases, with 9 bases separating them. The CDR3 has 15 residues. Germline V gene data show CDR1 as MNHEY and CDR2 as SVGAGI. DNA of the CDR3: TGTGCCAGCAGTTACACGACAGTAAACACCGGGGAGCTGTTTTTT. Residues: CASSYTTVNTGELFF.

The chain couples TRBV4-1 to TRBJ1-4; D perhaps matches TRBD1 (6 bases). Germline V gene data show CDR1 as MGHRA and CDR2 as YSYEKL. Trimming cost V 0 bases and J 6 bases, with 14 bases left between them. This CDR3 is built from 16 residues. For the CDR3, the DNA is TGCGCCAGCAGCCAAGAGCCAGGGGCCCGGGATGAAAAACTGTTTTTT. Translated, it gives CASSQEPGARDEKLFF.

The chain uses TRBV5-1 and TRBJ2-3, with 9 bases fitting TRBD1. The germline V gene has CDR1 SGHRS and CDR2 YFSETQ. Losses at the gene ends were 4 bases for V and 2 bases for J; bases not matched to a gene: 5. The CDR3 length is 15 residues. The CDR3 spells CASSPGTGFTDTQYF. In DNA form, the CDR3 reads TGCGCCAGCAGCCCCGGGACAGGGTTCACAGATACGCAGTATTTT.

Only one count was recorded for this clone. The CDR3 DNA reads as TGTGCCAGCAGCCCCGATGCCAGCGGGGGCGGGGATACGCAGTATTTT. This gives the protein CASSPDASGGGDTQYF. V and J are TRBV11-2 and TRBJ2-3, with 8 bases that match TRBD2. CDR1 is SGHAT and CDR2 is FQNNGV in the germline V gene. The CDR3 has 16 residues. V was pared by 5 bases and J by 6 bases, with 13 bases of the junction left unmatched.

V is TRBV2 and J is TRBJ2-3; TRBD2 aligns across 11 bases. V shed 6 bases, J shed 2 bases, and the junction held 7 bases outside the gene matches. Germline loops: CDR1 SNHLY, CDR2 FYNNEI. The CDR3 sequence is 16 residues long. CDR3 loop: CASSLGLAGITDTQYF. CDR3 in DNA: TGTGCCAGCAGCTTAGGACTAGCGGGTATCACAGATACGCAGTATTTT. The full variable domain, its missing parts supplied by reference TRBV2 and TRBJ2-3, is EPEVTQTPSHQVTQMGQEVILRCVPISNHLYFYWYRQILGQKVEFLVSFYNNEISEKSEIFDDQFSVERPDGSNFTLKIRSTKLEDSAMYFCASSLGLAGITDTQYFGPGTRLTVL.

The V call is TRBV21-1, the J call TRBJ1-4; the tabulated D call, TRBD1, remains unverified against the DNA. TRBV21-1 corresponds to a pseudogene. This CDR3 is built from 18 residues. The CDR3 protein is CASSKARQGRTTNEKLFF. In nucleotides, the CDR3 is TGTGCCAGCAGCAAAGCTAGGCAGGGAAGAACAACTAATGAAAAACTGTTTTTT.

The genes are TRBV13 and TRBJ2-1, with 11 bases lining up with TRBD2. The germline V gene encodes CDR1 PRHDT and CDR2 FYEKMQ (reference sequence). This CDR3 has 17 residues. J lost 1 base, V lost 4 bases, and 6 bases had no gene match. The CDR3 DNA follows: TGTGCCAGCAGCTCGAAACTAGCGGGGGAATCCTACAATGAGCAGTTCTTC. Amino acids: CASSSKLAGESYNEQFF.

The chain combines TRBV11-2 with TRBJ2-1; 7 positions agree with TRBD2. The CDR3 is 15 residues long. The germline gives CDR1 SGHAT, CDR2 FQNNGV. With 1 base clipped from V and 6 bases from J, the junction kept 6 bases outside the gene matches. CDR3 in amino acids: CASSLVVREVNEQFF. In DNA form, the CDR3 reads TGTGCCAGCAGCTTAGTTGTCCGGGAGGTCAATGAGCAGTTCTTC. Supplemented by reference TRBV11-2 and TRBJ2-1, the full variable domain reads EAGVAQSPRYKIIEKRQSVAFWCNPISGHATLYWYQQILGQGPKLLIQFQNNGVVDDSQLPKDRFSAERLKGVDSTLKIQPAKLEDSAVYLCASSLVVREVNEQFFGPGTRLTVL.

This rearrangement joins TRBV28 to TRBJ1-1; no firm D call. This CDR3 has 12 amino acids. Germline CDR1 and CDR2: MDHEN and SYDVKM. The germline V and J ends were trimmed by 7 bases and 6 bases, with 12 bases remaining between them. The CDR3 DNA sequence: TGTGCCAGCATTCGCTCGAGGGCTGAAGCTTTCTTT. This sequence encodes CASIRSRAEAFF.